The clone carrying this T cell receptor (beta chain) was counted between two and nine times. Antigen unknown. The data stem from a study of T-cell reconstitution after alpha-beta-depleted transplantation in children. Points from the study as a whole: About two months after transplant, alpha-beta T cells reportedly came from several hundred expanded graft clones. A year had passed since transplant, and T-cell counts and diversity by then came mostly from newly produced T cells.

The J segment lost 4 bases and the V segment lost 0 bases, leaving 10 bases of the junction unmatched. The CDR3 totals 18 residues. A TCRbeta library incorporating unique molecular identifiers was prepared. TCRdb itself ran the PCR reads through MiXCR, one entry per CDR3 protein. This table holds 200,000 to 300,000 distinct CDR3 sequences, 8.2% found once. The sequencing used PBMCs, mostly from graft donor cells, collected 180 days after TCRalphabeta/CD19-depleted stem cell transplant. The clonotype comes from a male patient aged 10 to 17 who had a stem cell transplant for acute lymphoblastic leukemia, so the T cells may come from the graft donor. The chain recombines TRBV12-3 or TRBV12-4 with TRBJ2-3, with 10 bases identical to TRBD1. The CDR3 spells CASSLALKDRGLADTQYF. CDR3 sequence (DNA): TGTGCCAGCAGTTTAGCGCTTAAGGACAGGGGGTTGGCAGATACGCAGTATTTT.